Listed below are T cell receptor beta chains from one sample, sequenced in a study of Ad26.COV2.S vaccination and SARS-CoV-2 variants. Data came from immunoSEQ multiplex PCR; TCRdb stores just in-frame clones and leaves some out. The sample consists of about 370,000 clones, approximately 86% of them appearing once. The source material was peripheral blood, sampled in a trial of Ad26.COV2.S vaccine versus placebo. These receptors originate from a person aged 18 to 59 who received the Ad26.COV2.S COVID-19 vaccine or a placebo. CDR3s include the opening cysteine and the closing phenylalanine or tryptophan. A D gene is named only where the DNA matches it firmly. Clone size is shown for a subset of rows, as once, few, many or a class of expanded clone.

abundance	v_gene	j_gene	d_gene	CDR3nt	CDR3aa
NA	TRBV18	TRBJ2-7	TRBD2	TGTGCCAGCTCACCGAGGGGGACTAGCGGCTACGAGCAGTACTTC	CASSPRGTSGYEQYF
once	TRBV12-3/TRBV12-4	TRBJ2-5	NA	TGTGCCAGCAGTTTCACAGGGAGGGAGACCCAGTACTTC	CASSFTGRETQYF
NA	TRBV4-1	TRBJ1-1	NA	TGCGCCAGCCGGGGGATGGGCACTGAAGCTTTCTTT	CASRGMGTEAFF
NA	TRBV2	TRBJ2-2	TRBD1	TGTGCCAGCAGCGATCCGGGACAGGGGGAGGCCGGGGAGCTGTTTTTT	CASSDPGQGEAGELFF
once	TRBV12-3/TRBV12-4	TRBJ1-5	NA	TGTGCCAGCAGTCCGTTTACTCAGCCCCAGCATTTT	CASSPFTQPQHF
NA	TRBV5-1	TRBJ2-7	NA	TGCGCCAGCACCCCCGGTGAGACAGGAGGCTACGAGCAGTACTTC	CASTPGETGGYEQYF
NA	TRBV27	TRBJ2-3	TRBD2	TGTGCCAGCAGCACAGCAATAGCGGGGGGGAGCACAGATACGCAGTATTTT	CASSTAIAGGSTDTQYF
NA	TRBV5-4	TRBJ2-1	NA	TGTGCCAGCAGCCTGGGTGCTGAGCAGTTCTTC	CASSLGAEQFF
NA	TRBV18	TRBJ2-1	NA	TGTGCCAGCTCACCCTCCGCTAGCGAGTACAATGAGCAGTTCTTC	CASSPSASEYNEQFF
few	TRBV19	TRBJ1-6	TRBD1	TGTGCCAGTTCAATCGGGACAGGGTTATCACCCCTCCACTTT	CASSIGTGLSPLHF
once	TRBV27	TRBJ2-4	TRBD1	TGTGCCAGCACCCAAACAGGGGGACTAGCCAAAAACATTCAGTACTTC	CASTQTGGLAKNIQYF
NA	TRBV6-5	TRBJ1-4	TRBD1	TGTGCCAGCAGCCTTACAGGGGGCGGCGATGAAAAACTGTTTTTT	CASSLTGGGDEKLFF
few	TRBV10-1	TRBJ2-1	TRBD2	TGCGCCAGCAGTGGAGGGACTAGCGGTCGTGAGCAGTTCTTC	CASSGGTSGREQFF
NA	TRBV29-1	TRBJ1-2	TRBD1	TGCAGCGTTGAGGGCCAGACAGGGCAGAACTATGGCTACACCTTC	CSVEGQTGQNYGYTF
NA	TRBV30	TRBJ1-5	NA	TGTGCCTGGAGTCCCCACGGGGTGCAGCCCCAGCATTTT	CAWSPHGVQPQHF
NA	TRBV12-3/TRBV12-4	TRBJ1-3	NA	TGTGCCAGCAGACCAGGGGCAGGAAACACCATATATTTT	CASRPGAGNTIYF